This T cell receptor beta chain was documented in a study of blood T cell repertoires in COVID-19. About the research overall: COVID-19 samples collected from the United States, Italy and Spain covered acute and convalescent phases.

Authors' analysis steps: Nucleated cell number was recorded as an estimate derived from reference gene primer amplification. Generated by immunoSEQ multiplex PCR, the TCRdb table keeps only in-frame clones and is missing some. For V, J and clone size, that table is used; D and trimming come from the DNA. The top ten clones hold about 6% of a sample with about 350,000 clones, around 87% of them seen once. Seattle patient enrollment occurred during active infection, with longitudinal follow-up thereafter. The sequenced sample was peripheral blood. The TCR sequence derives from a woman aged 45-65 years with COVID-19, enrolled during active disease.

The CDR3 region is CASSQHRGRSEQFF. In DNA form, the CDR3 reads TGTGCCAGCAGCCAGCACAGGGGGCGGAGTGAGCAGTTCTTC. This chain joins TRBV3-1 (or the pseudogene TRBV3-2) and TRBJ2-1; 9 bases line up with TRBD1. CDR3 length equals 14 residues. After removal of 3 bases from V and 9 bases from J, the junction contained 6 bases not matched to a gene. Germline V lookup: CDR1 LGHDT, CDR2 YNNKEL (reference sequence).